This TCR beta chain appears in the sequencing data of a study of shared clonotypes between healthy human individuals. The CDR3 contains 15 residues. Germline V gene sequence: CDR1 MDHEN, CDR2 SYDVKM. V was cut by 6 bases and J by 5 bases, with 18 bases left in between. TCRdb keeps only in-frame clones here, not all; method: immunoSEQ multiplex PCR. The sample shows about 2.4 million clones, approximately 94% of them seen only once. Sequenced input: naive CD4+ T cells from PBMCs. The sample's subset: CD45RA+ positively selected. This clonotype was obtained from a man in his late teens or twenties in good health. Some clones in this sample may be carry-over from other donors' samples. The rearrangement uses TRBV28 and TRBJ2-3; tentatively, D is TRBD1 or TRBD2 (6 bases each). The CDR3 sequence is CASRKGGLGVDTQYF. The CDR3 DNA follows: TGTGCCAGCAGGAAAGGGGGGCTGGGGGTAGATACGCAGTATTTT. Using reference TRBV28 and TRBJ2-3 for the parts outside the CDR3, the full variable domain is DVKVTQSSRYLVKRTGEKVFLECVQDMDHENMFWYRQDPGLGLRLIYFSYDVKMKEKGDIPEGYSVSREKKERFSLILESASTNQTSMYLCASRKGGLGVDTQYFGPGTRLTVL.